This T cell receptor (beta chain) was captured by sequencing in a study of cytotoxic CD8 clonotypes in ibrutinib-treated CLL. Looking at the study overall: Sequenced samples delivered averages of some 260,000 productive templates and 80,000 to 100,000 productive rearrangements.

This clone came up a few times. Its specificity is unknown. Assay: immunoSEQ multiplex PCR; the TCRdb copy retains only in-frame clones and omits some. This sample yields around 33,000 clones, of which almost 70% are seen a single time; approximately 30% belongs to the top ten. Study conclusions and caveats: Public clonotypes were uncommon and contracted or stayed stable on treatment. The times at which samples were taken varied between sustained-remission and progressing patients. Higher circulating CD8+ T-cell counts strongly accompanied higher baseline clonality, above age-matched healthy donors.

Germline assignment: CDR1 SGHVS and CDR2 FQNEAQ. The CDR3 is 14 amino acids. Trimming stripped 5 bases from V and 5 bases from J, with 16 bases between. The sequenced sample was PBMCs, obtained before ibrutinib treatment. The gene calls are TRBV7-8 and TRBJ2-7, with TRBD1 as a possible D gene (6 bases). This clonotype originated in a human donor with chronic lymphocytic leukemia. CDR3 residues: CASSRQASSDEQYF. Written as DNA, the CDR3 is TGTGCCAGCAGCCGACAGGCAAGTTCGGACGAGCAGTACTTC.